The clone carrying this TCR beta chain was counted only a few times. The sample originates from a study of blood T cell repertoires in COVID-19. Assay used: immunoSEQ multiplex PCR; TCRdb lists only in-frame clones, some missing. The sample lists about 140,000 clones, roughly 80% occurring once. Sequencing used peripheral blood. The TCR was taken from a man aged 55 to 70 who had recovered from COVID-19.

The CDR3 bases are TGCGCCCAGGCCCCCTACAATGAGCAGTTCTTC. As protein: CAQAPYNEQFF. The rearrangement links TRBV10-1 to TRBJ2-1, with D hard to call. CDR1 is WNHNN and CDR2 is SYGVQD in the germline V gene (reference sequence). The CDR3 totals 11 residues. V gave up 11 bases and J gave up 2 bases, with 7 bases separating them.